The next 4 T cell receptor beta chains were all read from a single sample in a study of post-analysis software for immune sequencing data. Antigen specificity for these receptors is unknown. Researchers reported that TCR beta cDNA libraries carried unique molecular identifiers. TCRdb reprocessed the PCR reads with MiXCR, giving one entry per CDR3 protein. The data contain about 540,000 distinct CDR3 sequences, 34% of them singletons. The study's findings and limits: With TRBV5-6, TRBV5-1 and TRBV20-1 included, about five TRBV segments were more frequent in patients than in controls.

The sample comprised blood. The receptors derive from a girl aged 2-17 years with multiple sclerosis.

Only one count was recorded for this clonotype. This may be a read error, as it is one base from a much larger clone. The V call is TRBV5-6, the J call TRBJ2-1; D remains ambiguous. Deletions cut 1 base from V and 1 base from J, with 15 bases between. Germline CDR1 reads SGHDT; CDR2 reads YYEEEE. This CDR3 contains 17 residues. The CDR3 sequence is CASSLSPRMASYNEQFF. The CDR3 DNA reads TGTGCCAGCAGCTTGTCCCCTCGGATGGCTTCCTACAATGAGCAGTTCTTC.

In its sample, this clonotype ranks as medium-sized. The V call is TRBV29-1, the J call TRBJ1-2; D call uncertain. The CDR3 covers 14 residues. Germline CDR1 is SQVTM and CDR2 is ANQGSEA. V lost 4 bases to trimming and J lost 0 bases, with 12 bases between them. The CDR3 DNA reads TGCAGCGTTGCGGCATGGACGGCTAACTATGGCTACACCTTC. It encodes CSVAAWTANYGYTF. Complete variable domain (other parts from reference TRBV29-1 and TRBJ1-2): SAVISQKPSRDICQRGTSLTIQCQVDSQVTMMFWYRQQPGQSLTLIATANQGSEATYESGFVIDKFPISRPNLTFSTLTVSNMSPEDSSIYLCSVAAWTANYGYTFGSGTRLTVV.

This clonotype has only a few counts. The genes are TRBV5-1 and TRBJ2-3; D may match TRBD1 or TRBD2 (5 bases each). The CDR3 totals 15 residues. Germline CDR1 SGHRS, CDR2 YFSETQ. V lost 3 bases and J 6 bases, leaving 17 bases between the germline ends. The CDR3 is CASSWGPSLEDTQYF. The CDR3 bases are TGCGCCAGCAGCTGGGGACCGTCACTAGAGGATACGCAGTATTTT.

This clonotype appeared a few times. The rearrangement uses TRBV11-2 and TRBJ2-3, with D perhaps matching TRBD2 (6 bases). Trimming left V 3 bases short and J 0 bases short, with 16 bases between. The CDR3 spans 17 residues. The germline V gene encodes CDR1 SGHAT and CDR2 FQNNGV. CDR3 sequence: CASSFRGGSASTDTQYF. In DNA form, the CDR3 reads TGTGCCAGCAGCTTTAGGGGAGGATCTGCGAGCACAGATACGCAGTATTTT.